A single TCR beta chain is shown here with its context. This sample was taken from a study of blood T cell repertoires in COVID-19. Study details: PBMCs, B-cell-depleted T cells, or T cells were the source of the cDNA or gDNA that made up the material.

TCRdb's copy holds only in-frame clones and misses some; the assay was immunoSEQ multiplex PCR. The sample contains approximately 260,000 clones, approximately 82% of which appear only once. The J segment lost 0 bases and the V segment lost 4 bases, leaving 2 bases of the junction unmatched. CDR1 LGHDT and CDR2 YNNKEL come from the germline V gene (reference sequence). The CDR3 has 15 residues. This rearrangement joins TRBV3-1 (or the pseudogene TRBV3-2) to TRBJ2-4; 8 nucleotides agree with TRBD1. This sequence originates from a man in his 60s who had recovered from COVID-19. The source material was peripheral blood. CDR3 protein: CASSRTGGAKNIQYF. CDR3 bases: TGTGCCAGCAGCCGCACAGGGGGAGCCAAAAACATTCAGTACTTC.